This entry lists 24 T cell receptor beta chains sequenced from one sample in a study of cytomegalovirus exposure and HLA in healthy donors. With 60 Vbeta and 13 Jbeta primers, the PCR was carried out. Produced via immunoSEQ multiplex PCR; TCRdb's table is partial and in-frame only. The sample consists of roughly 150,000 clones, 80% to 85% of them appearing once. The sequenced material came from PBMCs. Receptors originate from a man aged 25 to 40 in good health and CMV-seronegative.

V and J are TRBV6-6 and TRBJ2-7; 9 bases agree with TRBD2. The CDR3 length is 15 residues. After removal of 7 bases from V and 4 bases from J, the junction contained 11 bases not matched to a gene. Germline assignment: CDR1 MNHNY and CDR2 SVGAGI (reference sequence). CDR3 loop: CASTPSLAGEYEQYF. In DNA, the CDR3 is TGTGCCAGCACACCCAGCTTAGCGGGAGAATACGAGCAGTACTTC.

V gene TRBV7-8 combines with J gene TRBJ2-2; no clear D gene. Germline assignment: CDR1 SGHVS and CDR2 FQNEAQ. Trimming pared 3 bases from V and 1 base from J, leaving 6 bases between. CDR3 length equals 14 residues. The CDR3 region has the DNA TGTGCCAGCAGCTTTTTCCAGAACACCGGGGAGCTGTTTTTT. Protein: CASSFFQNTGELFF. The entire variable domain, with the rest obtained from reference TRBV7-8 and TRBJ2-2, is as follows: GAGVSQSPRYKVAKRGQDVALRCDPISGHVSLFWYQQALGQGPEFLTYFQNEAQLDKSGLPSDRFFAERPEGSVSTLKIQRTQQEDSAVYLCASSFFQNTGELFFGEGSRLTVL.

The rearrangement joins TRBV5-8 to TRBJ1-5; 8 bases line up with TRBD1. The CDR3 has 14 amino acids. CDR1 SGHTS and CDR2 YDEGEE come from the germline V gene. J lost 6 bases, V lost 3 bases, and 5 bases had no gene match. CDR3 nucleotides: TGTGCCAGCAGCTGGGACAGGATGGGTCAGCCCCAGCATTTT. As protein: CASSWDRMGQPQHF.

The gene calls are TRBV5-4 and TRBJ2-3, with TRBD2 matching over 10 bases. Germline V lookup: CDR1 SGHNT, CDR2 YYREEE (reference sequence). The CDR3 covers 16 residues. Trimming removed 4 bases from V and 2 bases from J; junction bases left unmatched: 7. CDR3 nucleotides: TGTGCCAGCAGCATCCCCACTAGCGGGAACACAGATACGCAGTATTTT. Protein: CASSIPTSGNTDTQYF.

V gene TRBV19 combines with J gene TRBJ2-7; 11 bases fit TRBD1. The CDR3 contains 15 residues. Germline assignment: CDR1 LNHDA and CDR2 SQIVND (reference sequence). The V gene end was trimmed by 4 bases and the J gene end by 2 bases; junction bases not matched to a gene: 4. The CDR3 region is CASSTGQGAPYEQYF. In DNA, the CDR3 is TGTGCCAGTAGTACCGGACAGGGGGCACCCTACGAGCAGTACTTC.

The CDR3 is CASSFYRPGNTIYF. In DNA form, the CDR3 reads TGTGCCAGCAGCTTCTACAGACCTGGAAACACCATATATTTT. The chain links TRBV5-6 to TRBJ1-3, with D unresolved. Trimming shortened V by 2 bases and J by 2 bases, and 8 bases separated the two germline ends. Germline V lookup: CDR1 SGHDT, CDR2 YYEEEE. CDR3 size: 14 residues.

The chain is built from TRBV6-5 and TRBJ2-3, with 10 bases aligning to TRBD2. Germline V gene lookup returns CDR1 MNHEY and CDR2 SVGAGI. The CDR3 is 16 residues long. Trimming removed 2 bases from V and 1 base from J; junction bases left unmatched: 3. CDR3 DNA sequence: TGTGCCAGCAGTTACGCTAGCGGGAGCGGCACAGATACGCAGTATTTT. Encoded protein: CASSYASGSGTDTQYF.

The chain recombines TRBV15 with TRBJ1-2; 7 nucleotides line up with TRBD1. Losses at the gene ends were 3 bases for V and 3 bases for J; bases not matched to a gene: 4. This CDR3 contains 14 residues. Germline CDR1 LNHNV, CDR2 YYDKDF (reference sequence). CDR3 loop: CATSRRDSYYGYTF. The DNA of the CDR3 is TGTGCCACCAGCAGGCGGGACAGTTACTATGGCTACACCTTC. Using reference TRBV15 and TRBJ1-2 for the parts outside the CDR3, the full variable domain is DAMVIQNPRYQVTQFGKPVTLSCSQTLNHNVMYWYQQKSSQAPKLLFHYYDKDFNNEADTPDNFQSRRPNTSFCFLDIRSPGLGDTAMYLCATSRRDSYYGYTFGSGTRLTVV.

The rearrangement uses TRBV9 and TRBJ2-7, with TRBD1 matching over 9 bases. The CDR3 totals 15 residues. J was trimmed by 2 bases and V by 3 bases; bases with no gene match: 6. CDR1 and CDR2 from the germline V gene are SGDLS and YYNGEE. In nucleotides, the CDR3 is TGTGCCAGCAGCGGGGGACAGGGAGTTCCCTACGAGCAGTACTTC. It specifies CASSGGQGVPYEQYF.

This clone was seen only once. This chain joins TRBV5-6 and TRBJ2-2; weak D call: TRBD1 (5 bases). From germline, CDR1 is SGHDT and CDR2 YYEEEE. Trimming left V 3 bases short and J 5 bases short, with 14 bases between. The CDR3 consists of 15 residues. CDR3 in amino acids: CASSSIWQGTGELFF. The CDR3 nucleotides read TGTGCCAGCAGCTCCATATGGCAGGGAACCGGGGAGCTGTTTTTT.

The rearrangement links TRBV5-6 to TRBJ1-6; 10 bases are a match to TRBD1. The V gene's germline CDR1 is SGHDT and CDR2 YYEEEE. V trimming: 4 bases; J trimming: 9 bases; junction bases outside the gene matches: 4. CDR3 size: 14 residues. The DNA for the CDR3 is TGTGCCAGCAGCGGGACAGGGGTTGTTTCACCCCTCCACTTT. Translated: CASSGTGVVSPLHF. Combining the CDR3 with reference TRBV5-6 and TRBJ1-6 gives the whole variable domain DAGVTQSPTHLIKTRGQQVTLRCSPKSGHDTVSWYQQALGQGPQFIFQYYEEEERQRGNFPDRFSGHQFPNYSSELNVNALLLGDSALYLCASSGTGVVSPLHFGNGTRLTVT.

This chain uses TRBV5-4 with TRBJ2-2, with TRBD2 matching 13 bases. Germline assignment: CDR1 SGHNT and CDR2 YYREEE (reference sequence). The trim removed 0 bases at V and 6 bases at J, leaving 5 bases unmatched. The CDR3 runs 17 residues. The CDR3 bases are TGTGCCAGCAGCTTGGACGGGACTAGCGGGGTGGCCGGGGAGCTGTTTTTT. It specifies CASSLDGTSGVAGELFF.

This clone was observed a handful of times. The rearrangement joins TRBV10-1 to TRBJ1-1; no reliable D call. The V and J ends lost 7 bases and 3 bases respectively, with 15 bases between them. The CDR3 has 14 residues. Germline V lookup: CDR1 WNHNN, CDR2 SYGVQD (reference sequence). The CDR3 reads CASNSGQGDTEAFF. CDR3 in DNA: TGCGCCAGCAATTCGGGTCAAGGAGACACTGAAGCTTTCTTT.

The chain uses TRBV11-3 and TRBJ2-1; TRBD2 agrees at 7 bases. V shed 8 bases and J 5 bases; nucleotides not matched to a gene: 9. In germline, CDR1 is SGHNT, CDR2 YENEEA. The CDR3 spans 14 residues. The DNA for the CDR3 is TGTGCCAGCGCTATCGGGGGGATAGACAATGAGCAGTTCTTC. Protein: CASAIGGIDNEQFF.

The chain joins TRBV30 to TRBJ2-7; 7 nucleotides align to TRBD1. The length of the CDR3 is 14 residues. Germline CDR1 reads GTSNPN; CDR2 reads SVGIG (reference sequence). With V trimmed by 3 bases and J by 3 bases, 8 bases remained unmatched. CDR3 residues: CAWSRQTGSYEQYF. The CDR3 DNA reads as TGTGCCTGGAGCCGACAGACAGGGAGCTACGAGCAGTACTTC.

The rearrangement uses TRBV18 and TRBJ2-3; D is possibly TRBD2 (6 bases). Trimming removed 5 bases from V and 0 bases from J, with 6 bases in between. The CDR3 extends over 13 amino acids. The germline gives CDR1 KGHSH, CDR2 LQKENI. CDR3 protein: CASSGLSTDTQYF. CDR3 coding DNA: TGTGCCAGCTCAGGACTAAGCACAGATACGCAGTATTTT.

In this sample, this clone turned up once. The chain links TRBV19 to TRBJ2-3; maybe TRBD1 (5 bases). Germline lookup yields CDR1 LNHDA and CDR2 SQIVND (reference sequence). Deletions cut 0 bases from V and 4 bases from J, with 17 bases between. The CDR3 loop spans 17 amino acids. The CDR3 DNA reads TGTGCCAGTAGTATAGACCTAGAGACGACAGAGGCAGATACGCAGTATTTT. Amino acids: CASSIDLETTEADTQYF.

This chain connects TRBV27 to TRBJ1-5; tentative D call: TRBD1 (5 bases). CDR3 length: 16 amino acids. Trimming removed 2 bases from V and 0 bases from J, with 11 bases in between. The germline gives CDR1 MNHEY, CDR2 SMNVEV (reference sequence). The CDR3 DNA sequence: TGTGCCAGCAGTTTAACCGGGACTTATAGCAATCAGCCCCAGCATTTT. As protein: CASSLTGTYSNQPQHF.

The chain has TRBV10-3 and TRBJ2-2, with D possibly being TRBD1 (6 bases). V was shortened by 6 bases and J by 1 base, with 9 bases between the two germline ends. Germline-derived CDR1 and CDR2 are ENHRY and SYGVKD. This CDR3 contains 14 residues. The CDR3 spells CAIRKQGNTGELFF. CDR3 DNA: TGTGCCATCAGAAAACAGGGGAACACCGGGGAGCTGTTTTTT.

This chain connects TRBV28 to TRBJ2-1, with 8 bases aligning to TRBD1. The CDR3 has 14 amino acids. With 2 bases clipped from V and 3 bases from J, the junction kept 0 bases outside the gene matches. Germline V gives CDR1 MDHEN, CDR2 SYDVKM. Written as DNA, the CDR3 is TGTGCCAGCAGTTTAGACAGGGGCTACAATGAGCAGTTCTTC. As protein: CASSLDRGYNEQFF.

The genes are TRBV11-2 and TRBJ2-1, with 7 bases identical to TRBD1. V lost 5 bases and J lost 3; bases outside the gene matches: 4. There are 14 residues in the CDR3. In germline, CDR1 is SGHAT, CDR2 FQNNGV. CDR3 coding DNA: TGTGCCAGCAGCCGCCGGGACAGCTACAATGAGCAGTTCTTC. Translating it yields CASSRRDSYNEQFF. Full variable domain (remainder filled in from reference TRBV11-2 and TRBJ2-1): EAGVAQSPRYKIIEKRQSVAFWCNPISGHATLYWYQQILGQGPKLLIQFQNNGVVDDSQLPKDRFSAERLKGVDSTLKIQPAKLEDSAVYLCASSRRDSYNEQFFGPGTRLTVL.

V usage is TRBV6-5 and J usage is TRBJ2-7; 9 nucleotides align to TRBD1. CDR1 MNHEY and CDR2 SVGAGI come from the germline V gene. Trimming at V came to 2 bases and at J to 5 bases, leaving 10 bases not matched to a gene. The CDR3 contains 16 residues. This chain's CDR3 is CASSYRTGTGFHEQYF. The CDR3 DNA reads TGTGCCAGCAGTTACAGAACCGGGACAGGGTTCCACGAGCAGTACTTC.

The V call is TRBV18, the J call TRBJ1-1; D uncertain. The germline V gene has CDR1 KGHSH and CDR2 LQKENI. V was pared by 3 bases and J by 2 bases, with 10 bases between. The CDR3 runs 14 residues. The CDR3 sequence is CASSPRRSNTEAFF. The CDR3 nucleotides are TGTGCCAGCTCACCCCGTCGTTCTAACACTGAAGCTTTCTTT. Looking up the rest from reference TRBV18 and TRBJ1-1 gives the full variable domain: NAGVMQNPRHLVRRRGQEARLRCSPMKGHSHVYWYRQLPEEGLKFMVYLQKENIIDESGMPKERFSAEFPKEGPSILRIQQVVRGDSAAYFCASSPRRSNTEAFFGQGTRLTVV.

The chain has TRBV6-1 and TRBJ1-1, with D unclear. Germline V gene sequence: CDR1 MNHNS, CDR2 SASEGT. The CDR3 consists of 13 residues. The V and J ends lost 1 base and 4 bases respectively, with 7 bases between them. The CDR3 DNA follows: TGTGCCAGCAGTGAAGACAGCTTCACTGAAGCTTTCTTT. This translates into CASSEDSFTEAFF.